Shown below are 28 T cell receptor beta chains from a single sample sequenced in a study of regulatory T cells in long-lasting Graves disease (dated by TCRdb to the early 2020s). The library was generated by multiplex PCR. The reads were generated on an Illumina HiSeq 4000. CDR3 regions were amplified by Arm-PCR with iRepertoire HTBI primers to construct TCR beta libraries. TCRdb's own reprocessing of the public reads used fastp at Q25 and MiXCR and kept productive beta chains. Rows with a matching CDR3 protein are joined into one entry that keeps the most common DNA and genes. The sample table contains roughly 520,000 distinct CDR3 sequences; only one count was recorded for around 12% of them. Jointly, the top ten make up more than 8% of the sample. The sample's time point label, decoded: newly diagnosed GD, antithyroid drugs for less than 3 months. For both TCR sequencing and RNA sequencing, RNA was extracted from PBMCs in TRIzol.

This same sample was also part of a study on T cells in Graves' hyperthyroidism and ophthalmopathy.

Sequenced material: peripheral blood mononuclear cells (PBMCs), taken at new diagnosis, from a patient treated with antithyroid drugs. These receptors were taken from a young woman with Graves disease. Donor details come from another sample of the same person, matched by shared clones.

This clonotype was counted a few times. The V call is TRBV13, the J call TRBJ1-2; maybe TRBD1 (5 bases). V was cut by 4 bases and J by 4 bases, with 19 bases left in between. The CDR3 contains 16 residues. CDR1 is PRHDT, CDR2 FYEKMQ, per germline (reference sequence). The CDR3, as DNA: TGTGCCAGCAGCTGGGCGGAGCAGGGAACCGGCTATGGCTACACCTTC. This sequence encodes CASSWAEQGTGYGYTF.

This clonotype was observed at least ten times. The genes are TRBV19 and TRBJ1-1, with TRBD1 as a possible D gene (5 bases). The CDR3 contains 15 residues. CDR1 and CDR2 from the germline V gene are LNHDA and SQIVND (reference sequence). V shed 4 bases and J shed 0 bases, with 12 bases lying between them. The CDR3 coding sequence is TGTGCCAGTAGTAGCCTGGGACTGATGAACACTGAAGCTTTCTTT. As protein: CASSSLGLMNTEAFF.

This clonotype came up many times. The chain uses TRBV6-5 and TRBJ1-5; D gene uncertain. The germline gives CDR1 MNHEY, CDR2 SVGAGI. Trimming removed 0 bases at V and 6 bases at J, with 18 bases between. The CDR3 consists of 17 residues. CDR3 protein: CASSYSPDSRGFQPQHF. The CDR3 DNA follows: TGTGCCAGCAGTTACTCGCCGGACTCAAGAGGCTTTCAGCCCCAGCATTTT.

The chain employs TRBV4-3 and TRBJ2-2, with 8 bases identical to TRBD1. The V gene end was trimmed by 2 bases and the J gene end by 4 bases; junction bases not matched to a gene: 9. This CDR3 is 17 amino acids long. Germline lookup yields CDR1 LGHNA and CDR2 YSLEER. The chain's CDR3 is CASSQPGGTGGTGELFF. Written as DNA, the CDR3 is TGCGCCAGCAGCCAACCTGGAGGGACAGGCGGCACCGGGGAGCTGTTTTTT.

The chain employs TRBV28 and TRBJ1-4; TRBD1 agrees at 7 bases. V lost 8 bases to trimming and J lost 7 bases; unmatched junction nucleotides: 7. The germline gives CDR1 MDHEN, CDR2 SYDVKM. This CDR3 has 13 residues. This CDR3 is CASRYRGREKLFF. DNA for the CDR3: TGTGCCAGCCGATACAGGGGTCGTGAAAAACTGTTTTTT.

This clonotype has at least ten counts. The rearrangement links TRBV11-3 to TRBJ2-1; D is perhaps TRBD2 (5 bases). Germline V gene sequence: CDR1 SGHNT, CDR2 YENEEA. Trimming pared 2 bases from V and 2 bases from J, leaving 13 bases between. The CDR3 has 16 amino acids. CDR3 DNA: TGTGCCAGCAGCTTAACTTCGCGGGTAGCCTACAATGAGCAGTTCTTC. It yields the protein CASSLTSRVAYNEQFF.

This clonotype was detected only a few times. V gene TRBV2 combines with J gene TRBJ1-1, with 7 bases fitting TRBD1. The CDR3 has 14 residues. V lost 6 bases, J lost 0 bases, and 4 bases stayed unmatched. Germline values: CDR1 SNHLY, CDR2 FYNNEI. The CDR3 DNA reads as TGTGCCAGCAGCGCGGGGACAGTGAACACTGAAGCTTTCTTT. Translated, it gives CASSAGTVNTEAFF.

This clonotype was counted once. The CDR3 region is CSARDLRSYNEQFF. The CDR3 DNA reads TGCAGTGCTAGAGATCTTCGCTCCTACAATGAGCAGTTCTTC. The chain uses TRBV20-1 and TRBJ2-1; D unresolved. This CDR3 has 14 amino acids. Germline V lookup: CDR1 DFQATT, CDR2 SNEGSKA (reference sequence). Trimming stripped 0 bases from V and 0 bases from J, with 6 bases between.

Ten or more counts support this clonotype. The gene calls are TRBV10-3 and TRBJ1-5, with TRBD1 matching 9 bases. CDR3 size: 15 residues. Trimming took 6 bases from V and 1 from J; bases not matched to a gene: 4. The germline gives CDR1 ENHRY, CDR2 SYGVKD. CDR3 DNA: TGTGCCATCAGGGCCGGACAGGGGAGCAATCAGCCCCAGCATTTT. This translates into CAIRAGQGSNQPQHF.

This clonotype has just a few counts. Because it lacks the conserved phenylalanine or tryptophan at the end, this CDR3 is likely a read error. The chain joins TRBV27 to TRBJ1-5, with D unresolved. This CDR3 has 13 residues. CDR1 is MNHEY, CDR2 SMNVEV, per germline (reference sequence). V dropped 3 bases and J dropped 3 bases, with 6 bases sitting between them. The CDR3 DNA follows: TGTGCCAGCAGTTTCGGGTACAATCAGCCCCAGCATCTT. This translates into CASSFGYNQPQHL.

This clonotype was observed a single time. CDR3 nucleotides: TGTGCCAGCAGCTTGGTGCGGGAGGGCCGGGGCGAGCAGTACTTC. Its translation: CASSLVREGRGEQYF. The chain has TRBV7-2 and TRBJ2-7, with 9 bases matching TRBD2. Trimming removed 3 bases from V and 6 bases from J; junction bases left unmatched: 9. From germline, CDR1 is SGHTA and CDR2 FQGNSA. The CDR3 has 15 amino acids.

This clonotype has ten or more counts. CDR3 DNA sequence: TGTGCCAGCAGCTTAGTAGGGGGCCCAAACACTGAAGCTTTCTTT. As protein: CASSLVGGPNTEAFF. The rearrangement links TRBV11-2 to TRBJ1-1; 7 positions agree with TRBD1. After removal of 1 base from V and 2 bases from J, the junction contained 4 bases not matched to a gene. The CDR3 length is 15 residues. Germline CDR1 and CDR2: SGHAT and FQNNGV. Using reference TRBV11-2 and TRBJ1-1 for the parts outside the CDR3, the full variable domain is EAGVAQSPRYKIIEKRQSVAFWCNPISGHATLYWYQQILGQGPKLLIQFQNNGVVDDSQLPKDRFSAERLKGVDSTLKIQPAKLEDSAVYLCASSLVGGPNTEAFFGQGTRLTVV.

The sample holds many counts of this clonotype. The chain links TRBV5-6 to TRBJ2-1, with 7 bases identical to TRBD2. Per germline, CDR1 SGHDT and CDR2 YYEEEE. The J segment lost 2 bases and the V segment lost 1 base, leaving 0 bases of the junction unmatched. The CDR3 totals 14 residues. For the CDR3, the DNA is TGTGCCAGCAGCTTGCTAGCGGCCTACAATGAGCAGTTCTTC. Its protein is CASSLLAAYNEQFF.

This clonotype appeared a few times. The chain uses TRBV7-2 and TRBJ1-1, with 8 bases identical to TRBD1. In germline, CDR1 is SGHTA, CDR2 FQGNSA. The CDR3 spans 13 residues. J lost 6 bases, V lost 5 bases, and 5 bases had no gene match. The CDR3 DNA follows: TGTGCCAGCAGCGCAGACAGGGGCCCTGAAGCTTTCTTT. It specifies CASSADRGPEAFF.

This clonotype was observed a handful of times. V gene TRBV29-1 combines with J gene TRBJ2-1, with D maybe TRBD1 (5 bases). Trimming shortened V by 3 bases and J by 15 bases, and 15 bases separated the two germline ends. This CDR3 is 11 amino acids long. Looked up from germline, CDR1 is SQVTM and CDR2 is ANQGSEA. The CDR3 reads CSVDGGIRGFF. CDR3 nucleotide sequence: TGCAGCGTTGATGGTGGGATTAGGGGGTTCTTC.

This clonotype was observed many times. This CDR3 reads CASSLLGRNSPLHF. The CDR3 DNA reads as TGTGCCAGCAGTTTGTTGGGGAGAAATTCACCCCTCCACTTT. The chain couples TRBV27 to TRBJ1-6; D remains ambiguous. The CDR3 runs to 14 residues. Germline loops: CDR1 MNHEY, CDR2 SMNVEV (reference sequence). Trimming cost V 3 bases and J 7 bases, with 10 bases left between them.

This clonotype was detected a few times. This may be a read error, as it is one base from a much larger clone. The CDR3 DNA reads as TGTGCCAGCAGTGTTGGACAGGGAGGAACCTATGGCAACACCTTC. Translating gives CASSVGQGGTYGNTF. The chain joins TRBV2 to TRBJ1-2, with 8 bases identical to TRBD1. The CDR3 runs 15 residues. Per germline, CDR1 SNHLY and CDR2 FYNNEI.

A few counts support this clonotype. The chain is built from TRBV9 and TRBJ2-2; 7 nucleotides align to TRBD2. The CDR3 spans 16 residues. CDR1 is SGDLS and CDR2 is YYNGEE in the germline V gene. The junction had 3 bases not matched to a gene; V was cut back by 0 bases and J by 1 base. The CDR3 DNA reads as TGTGCCAGCAGCGTAGATGGCGGGGGGAACACCGGGGAGCTGTTTTTT. Translated, it gives CASSVDGGGNTGELFF.

The chain couples TRBV28 to TRBJ2-7; D is unresolved. CDR1 MDHEN and CDR2 SYDVKM come from the germline V gene. The CDR3 has 13 residues. Trimming shortened V by 5 bases and J by 2 bases, and 10 bases separated the two germline ends. CDR3 DNA: TGTGCCAGCAGTGGGTACGGAACCTACGAGCAGTACTTC. The encoded protein is CASSGYGTYEQYF. Full variable domain (outside the CDR3, taken from reference TRBV28 and TRBJ2-7): DVKVTQSSRYLVKRTGEKVFLECVQDMDHENMFWYRQDPGLGLRLIYFSYDVKMKEKGDIPEGYSVSREKKERFSLILESASTNQTSMYLCASSGYGTYEQYFGPGTRLTVT.

This clonotype was seen many times. The chain carries TRBV5-1 and TRBJ2-1; 12 bases are a match to TRBD2. The CDR3 loop spans 15 amino acids. The V gene end was trimmed by 4 bases and the J gene end by 7 bases; junction bases not matched to a gene: 6. Germline V gene sequence: CDR1 SGHRS, CDR2 YFSETQ. The CDR3 protein is CASSVGLAGLNEQFF. CDR3 sequence (DNA): TGCGCCAGCAGCGTAGGACTAGCGGGATTGAATGAGCAGTTCTTC.

The chain uses TRBV6-2 or TRBV6-3 and TRBJ2-2; D is uncertain. Germline lookup yields CDR1 MNHEY and CDR2 SVGEGT. The germline V and J ends were trimmed by 5 bases and 5 bases, with 12 bases remaining between them. The CDR3 contains 14 residues. The CDR3 region is CASSLMRWTGELFF. The CDR3 nucleotides are TGTGCCAGCAGTCTCATGAGGTGGACCGGGGAGCTGTTTTTT.

The rearrangement uses TRBV6-5 and TRBJ2-7, with D possibly being TRBD1 or TRBD2 (6 bases each). V was shortened by 6 bases and J by 6 bases, with 12 bases between the two germline ends. CDR1 MNHEY and CDR2 SVGAGI come from the germline V gene. The CDR3 runs 12 residues. The CDR3 region has the DNA TGTGCCAGCAGCACGGGGGCAGGCGAGCAGTACTTC. It yields the protein CASSTGAGEQYF.

This clonotype was counted at least ten times. This chain connects TRBV19 to TRBJ1-6; no clear D. V was shortened by 3 bases and J by 0 bases, with 9 bases between the two germline ends. CDR1 is LNHDA and CDR2 is SQIVND in the germline V gene (reference sequence). This CDR3 has 16 amino acids. The CDR3 DNA sequence: TGTGCCAGTAGTATGCTCGGCGTCTCCTATAATTCACCCCTCCACTTT. Its translation is CASSMLGVSYNSPLHF.

This clonotype was observed many times. The rearrangement joins TRBV7-2 to TRBJ2-7; 11 positions agree with TRBD2. The junction had 16 bases not matched to a gene; V was cut back by 6 bases and J by 0 bases. Germline lookup yields CDR1 SGHTA and CDR2 FQGNSA. The CDR3 length is 19 residues. CDR3 residues: CASSLHLAGGLQSSYEQYF. CDR3 in DNA: TGTGCCAGCAGTCTTCATCTAGCGGGAGGACTTCAAAGCTCCTACGAGCAGTACTTC.

This clonotype showed up many times. V gene TRBV5-1 combines with J gene TRBJ1-2, with a possible D match to TRBD1 (6 bases). This CDR3 comprises 15 residues. V was clipped by 3 bases and J by 7 bases, with 19 bases between them. Per germline, CDR1 SGHRS and CDR2 YFSETQ. The CDR3 reads CASSSSGTSKGGYTF. The CDR3 DNA follows: TGCGCCAGCAGCTCGTCCGGGACATCGAAGGGTGGCTACACCTTC.

Only a few counts were recorded for this clonotype. This chain joins TRBV13 and TRBJ2-7, with a possible D match to TRBD2 (6 bases). The CDR3 length is 14 residues. Trimming pared 0 bases from V and 3 bases from J, leaving 9 bases between. In germline, CDR1 is PRHDT, CDR2 FYEKMQ (reference sequence). The CDR3 DNA reads TGTGCCAGCAGCTTAGGCCGGGGGAACTACGAGCAGTACTTC. As protein: CASSLGRGNYEQYF.

This clonotype was seen ten or more times. The chain combines TRBV12-3 or TRBV12-4 with TRBJ1-3; 8 bases map to TRBD1. V shed 6 bases and J 2 bases; nucleotides not matched to a gene: 6. The CDR3 totals 15 residues. The CDR3 spells CASRPLTGAGNTIYF. The CDR3 nucleotides read TGTGCCAGCAGGCCCCTGACAGGGGCTGGAAACACCATATATTTT.

There are a few counts of this clonotype. The CDR3 DNA follows: TGTGCCAGCAGCTTAACCCCGGGCGGGGGAACCGGGGAGCTGTTTTTT. Encoded protein: CASSLTPGGGTGELFF. The chain joins TRBV7-3 to TRBJ2-2; 7 bases are a match to TRBD2. The CDR3 consists of 16 residues. Trimming removed 0 bases from V and 5 bases from J; junction bases left unmatched: 6. From germline, CDR1 is SGHTA and CDR2 FQGTGA.